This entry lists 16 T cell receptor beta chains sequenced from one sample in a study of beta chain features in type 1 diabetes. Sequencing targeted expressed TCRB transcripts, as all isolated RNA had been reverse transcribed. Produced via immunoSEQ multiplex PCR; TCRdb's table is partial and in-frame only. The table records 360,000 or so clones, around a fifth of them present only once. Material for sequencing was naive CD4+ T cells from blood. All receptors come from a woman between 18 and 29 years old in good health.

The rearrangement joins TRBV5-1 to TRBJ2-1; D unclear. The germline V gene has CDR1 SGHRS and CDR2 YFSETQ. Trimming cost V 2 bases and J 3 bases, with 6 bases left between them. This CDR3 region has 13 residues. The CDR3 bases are TGCGCCAGCAGCTTTGAGTTCTACAATGAGCAGTTCTTC. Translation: CASSFEFYNEQFF.

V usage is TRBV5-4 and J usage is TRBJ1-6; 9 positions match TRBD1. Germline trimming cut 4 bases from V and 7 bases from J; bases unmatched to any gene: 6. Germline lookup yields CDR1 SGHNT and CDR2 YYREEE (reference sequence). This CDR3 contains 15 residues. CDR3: CASSGRDRVNSPLHF. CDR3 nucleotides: TGTGCCAGCAGCGGCCGGGACAGGGTGAATTCACCCCTCCACTTT. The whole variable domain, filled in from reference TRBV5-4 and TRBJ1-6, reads ETGVTQSPTHLIKTRGQQVTLRCSSQSGHNTVSWYQQALGQGPQFIFQYYREEENGRGNFPPRFSGLQFPNYSSELNVNALELDDSALYLCASSGRDRVNSPLHFGNGTRLTVT.

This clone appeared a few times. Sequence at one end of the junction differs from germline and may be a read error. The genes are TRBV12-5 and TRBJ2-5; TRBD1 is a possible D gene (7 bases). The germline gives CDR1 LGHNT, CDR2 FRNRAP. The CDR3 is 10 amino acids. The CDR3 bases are TGCGCGACAGGGAGGGAGACCCAGTACTTC. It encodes CATGRETQYF.

In DNA, the CDR3 is TGTGCCAGCAGCCAAGAACCGAGGGCTGGACTAGCGGGGGGGCATAGGAATGAGCAGTTCTTC. Protein: CASSQEPRAGLAGGHRNEQFF. The J gene is TRBJ2-1, the V gene TRBV4-2, with TRBD2 matching over 15 bases. The CDR3 sequence is 21 residues long. CDR1 is LGHNA and CDR2 is YNFKEQ in the germline V gene. The J segment lost 7 bases and the V segment lost 0 bases, leaving 16 bases of the junction unmatched.

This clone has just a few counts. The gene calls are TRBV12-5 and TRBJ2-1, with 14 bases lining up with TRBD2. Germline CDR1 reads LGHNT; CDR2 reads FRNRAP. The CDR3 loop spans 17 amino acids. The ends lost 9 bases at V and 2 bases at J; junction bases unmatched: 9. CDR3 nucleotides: TGTGCTAGCATCTCCGGGACTAGCGGGAGCGCCTACAATGAGCAGTTCTTC. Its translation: CASISGTSGSAYNEQFF.

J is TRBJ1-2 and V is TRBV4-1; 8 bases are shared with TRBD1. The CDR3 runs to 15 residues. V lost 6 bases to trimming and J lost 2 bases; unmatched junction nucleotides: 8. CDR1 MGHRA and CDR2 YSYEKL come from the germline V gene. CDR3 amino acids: CASRRLSGGNYGYTF. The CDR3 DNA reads TGCGCCAGCAGAAGGTTGTCAGGGGGCAACTATGGCTACACCTTC.

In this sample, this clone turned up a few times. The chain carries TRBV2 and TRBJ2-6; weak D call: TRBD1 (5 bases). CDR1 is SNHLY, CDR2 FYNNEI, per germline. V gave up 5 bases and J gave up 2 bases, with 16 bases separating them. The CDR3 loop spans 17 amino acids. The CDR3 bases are TGTGCCAGCAGTAAAACCGGACAACTCGCTGGGGCCAACGTCCTGACTTTC. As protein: CASSKTGQLAGANVLTF.

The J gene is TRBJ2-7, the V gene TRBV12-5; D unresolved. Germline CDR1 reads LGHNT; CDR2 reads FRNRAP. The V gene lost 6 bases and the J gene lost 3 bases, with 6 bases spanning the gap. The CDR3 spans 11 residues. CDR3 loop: CASGEFYEQYF. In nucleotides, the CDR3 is TGTGCTAGTGGCGAGTTCTACGAGCAGTACTTC.

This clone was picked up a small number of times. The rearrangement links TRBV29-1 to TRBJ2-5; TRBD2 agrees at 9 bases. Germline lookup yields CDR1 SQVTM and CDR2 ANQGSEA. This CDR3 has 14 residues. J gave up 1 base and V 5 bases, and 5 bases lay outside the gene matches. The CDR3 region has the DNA TGCAGCGTTAAGGCTAGCGGGGCCCAAGAGACCCAGTACTTC. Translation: CSVKASGAQETQYF.

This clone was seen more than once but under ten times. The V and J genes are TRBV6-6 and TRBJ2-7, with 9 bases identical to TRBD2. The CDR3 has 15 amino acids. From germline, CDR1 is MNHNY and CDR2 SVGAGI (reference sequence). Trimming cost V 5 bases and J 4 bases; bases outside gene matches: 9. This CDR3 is CASSPRVAGAYEQYF. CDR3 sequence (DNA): TGTGCCAGCAGTCCCCGGGTAGCGGGGGCTTACGAGCAGTACTTC.

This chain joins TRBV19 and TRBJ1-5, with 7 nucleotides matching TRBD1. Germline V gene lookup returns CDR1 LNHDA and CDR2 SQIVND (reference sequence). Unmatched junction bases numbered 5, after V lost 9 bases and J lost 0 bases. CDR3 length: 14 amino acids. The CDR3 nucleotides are TGTGCCAGCAGACAGGGTTATAGCAATCAGCCCCAGCATTTT. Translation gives CASRQGYSNQPQHF. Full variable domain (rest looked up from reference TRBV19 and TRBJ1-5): DGGITQSPKYLFRKEGQNVTLSCEQNLNHDAMYWYRQDPGQGLRLIYYSQIVNDFQKGDIAEGYSVSREKKESFPLTVTSAQKNPTAFYLCASRQGYSNQPQHFGDGTRLSIL.

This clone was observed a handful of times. DNA of the CDR3: TGCAGCGTTGGGCAGTATAATGGCTACACCTTC. This codes for CSVGQYNGYTF. V is TRBV29-1 and J is TRBJ1-2; D unresolved. The CDR3 runs to 11 residues. The germline V gene encodes CDR1 SQVTM and CDR2 ANQGSEA. The ends were cut back, 4 bases at V and 6 bases at J, with 9 bases in the middle.

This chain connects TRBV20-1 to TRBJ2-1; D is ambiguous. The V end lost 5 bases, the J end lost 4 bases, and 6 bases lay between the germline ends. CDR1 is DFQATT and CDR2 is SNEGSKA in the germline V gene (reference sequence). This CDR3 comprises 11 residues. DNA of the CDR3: TGCAGTGCTCGGTGGTACAATGAGCAGTTCTTC. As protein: CSARWYNEQFF.

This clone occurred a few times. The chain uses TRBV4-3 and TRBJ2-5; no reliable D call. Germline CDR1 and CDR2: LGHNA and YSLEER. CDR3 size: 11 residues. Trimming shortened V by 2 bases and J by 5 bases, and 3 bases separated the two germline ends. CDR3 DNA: TGCGCCAGCAGCCAACTGGAGACCCAGTACTTC. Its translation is CASSQLETQYF.

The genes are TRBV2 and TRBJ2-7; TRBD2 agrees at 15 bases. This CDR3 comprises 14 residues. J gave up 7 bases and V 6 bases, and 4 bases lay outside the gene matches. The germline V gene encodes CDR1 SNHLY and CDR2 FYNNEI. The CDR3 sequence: CASRGTSGGSEQYF. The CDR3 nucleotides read TGTGCCAGCAGAGGGACTAGCGGGGGGAGTGAGCAGTACTTC.

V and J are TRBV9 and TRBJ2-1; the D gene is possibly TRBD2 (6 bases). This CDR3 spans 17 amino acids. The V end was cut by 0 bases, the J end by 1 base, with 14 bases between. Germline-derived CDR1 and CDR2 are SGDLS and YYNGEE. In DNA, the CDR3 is TGTGCCAGCAGCGTAGCCTCCCGGGAGAGATCCTACAATGAGCAGTTCTTC. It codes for CASSVASRERSYNEQFF.